A single sample gave rise to the 3 T cell receptor beta chains below, sequenced in a study of blood T cell repertoires in COVID-19. TCRdb keeps only in-frame clones here, not all; method: immunoSEQ multiplex PCR. The sample lists fewer than 200,000 clones, about 80% seen once, with under 9% in the top ten. Sequenced sample: peripheral blood. The receptors originated from a middle-aged woman with COVID-19, enrolled during active disease.

J is TRBJ2-1 and V is TRBV15; 7 bases align to TRBD2. The CDR3 contains 13 residues. Per the germline V gene, CDR1 is LNHNV and CDR2 is YYDKDF (reference sequence). V trimming: 8 bases; J trimming: 5 bases; junction bases outside the gene matches: 6. The CDR3 spells CATAQRDHNEQFF. DNA for the CDR3: TGTGCCACCGCCCAGCGGGACCACAATGAGCAGTTCTTC.

The chain is built from TRBV5-1 and TRBJ1-5, with D perhaps matching TRBD1 (6 bases). Trimming shortened V by 0 bases and J by 9 bases, and 13 bases separated the two germline ends. This CDR3 is 14 amino acids long. CDR1 and CDR2 (germline): SGHRS, YFSETQ. CDR3 protein: CASSLGDTRGPQHF. DNA of the CDR3: TGCGCCAGCAGCTTGGGGGACACCCGTGGGCCCCAGCATTTT.

This chain joins TRBV6-5 and TRBJ1-2, with D perhaps TRBD1 (6 bases). There are 13 residues in the CDR3. Germline loops: CDR1 MNHEY, CDR2 SVGAGI. Trimming pared 5 bases from V and 7 bases from J, leaving 14 bases between. CDR3 in amino acids: CASSMTGKGGYTF. CDR3 coding DNA: TGTGCCAGCAGTATGACAGGAAAAGGTGGCTACACCTTC.